Listed below are T cell receptor beta chains from one sample, sequenced in a study of cytotoxic CD8 clonotypes in ibrutinib-treated CLL. Only in-frame clones appear in the TCRdb table, and some are missing; sequencing was by immunoSEQ multiplex PCR. The table records about 120,000 clones, approximately 56% of them present only once. The material sequenced was PBMCs, taken after 24 months of ibrutinib treatment. The receptors derive from a human donor with chronic lymphocytic leukemia. The CDR3 runs from the conserved cysteine through the conserved F or W. The D gene is left open where the match is weak. Some rows have no size entry. The others give once, few or many, or a class for an expanded clone.

d_gene: TRBD2; j_gene: TRBJ2-4; abundance: few; v_gene: TRBV27; CDR3nt: TGTGCCAGCAGTCCCGGGACTAGAGAAAACATTCAGTACTTC; CDR3aa: CASSPGTRENIQYF
d_gene: .; j_gene: TRBJ1-5; abundance: few; v_gene: TRBV2; CDR3nt: TGTGCCAGCAGGGCGGCAGGGATCGGTCAGCCCCAGCATTTT; CDR3aa: CASRAAGIGQPQHF
d_gene: .; j_gene: TRBJ2-1; abundance: .; v_gene: TRBV9; CDR3nt: TGTGCCAGCAGCGTAGACTCTCGAAGCAATGAGCAGTTCTTC; CDR3aa: CASSVDSRSNEQFF
d_gene: .; j_gene: TRBJ1-1; abundance: .; v_gene: TRBV19; CDR3nt: TGTGCCAGTTGCTCAACAGGGTCGGGTGAAGCTTTCTTT; CDR3aa: CASCSTGSGEAFF
d_gene: .; j_gene: TRBJ1-2; abundance: .; v_gene: TRBV15; CDR3nt: TGTGCCACCAGCAGAGATCCCCTGGACACAGGTGTGGGCTATGGCTACACCTTC; CDR3aa: CATSRDPLDTGVGYGYTF
d_gene: .; j_gene: TRBJ2-1; abundance: .; v_gene: TRBV29-1; CDR3nt: TGCAGCGTTGAAAGCCAGAATGAGCAGTTCTTC; CDR3aa: CSVESQNEQFF
d_gene: .; j_gene: TRBJ1-3; abundance: few; v_gene: TRBV9; CDR3nt: TGTGCCAGCAGCGTAGGCGGTGGAAACACCATATATTTT; CDR3aa: CASSVGGGNTIYF
d_gene: TRBD1; j_gene: TRBJ1-1; abundance: .; v_gene: TRBV7-9; CDR3nt: TGTGCCAGCAGCCTCGACAGGGGAGCTGAAGCTTTCTTT; CDR3aa: CASSLDRGAEAFF
d_gene: .; j_gene: TRBJ1-4; abundance: .; v_gene: TRBV29-1; CDR3nt: TGCAGCGTTCGGGGGGGCGAAGCTAATGAAAAACTGTTTTTT; CDR3aa: CSVRGGEANEKLFF
d_gene: .; j_gene: TRBJ2-7; abundance: .; v_gene: TRBV7-3; CDR3nt: TGTGCCAGCAGCTTAACGTCAGACACACCCTACGAGCAGTACTTC; CDR3aa: CASSLTSDTPYEQYF
d_gene: .; j_gene: TRBJ1-1; abundance: .; v_gene: TRBV7-9; CDR3nt: TGTGCCAGCAGCTCCGTCTGGAGGTCGGTCACTGAAGCTTTCTTT; CDR3aa: CASSSVWRSVTEAFF
d_gene: .; j_gene: TRBJ2-7; abundance: .; v_gene: TRBV7-2; CDR3nt: TGTGCCAGCAGCGCGGCGCAGGTGGTCTCCTACGAGCAGTACTTC; CDR3aa: CASSAAQVVSYEQYF
d_gene: .; j_gene: TRBJ1-5; abundance: .; v_gene: TRBV25-1; CDR3nt: TGTGCCAGCGAAGACACAGGACGGGTGGGTCAGCCCCAGCATTTT; CDR3aa: CASEDTGRVGQPQHF
d_gene: TRBD1; j_gene: TRBJ1-2; abundance: few; v_gene: TRBV6-5; CDR3nt: TGTGCCAGCAGTCTACAGGGGCGGAGCGGCTACACCTTC; CDR3aa: CASSLQGRSGYTF
d_gene: .; j_gene: TRBJ1-1; abundance: once; v_gene: TRBV30; CDR3nt: TGTGCCTGGAGTGACGACACTGAAGCTTTCTTT; CDR3aa: CAWSDDTEAFF
d_gene: TRBD1; j_gene: TRBJ1-2; abundance: .; v_gene: TRBV19; CDR3nt: TGTGCCAGTAGTATCAGGGGGCTCGACGGCTACACCTTC; CDR3aa: CASSIRGLDGYTF
d_gene: TRBD2; j_gene: TRBJ2-5; abundance: .; v_gene: TRBV4-1; CDR3nt: TGCGCCAGCAGCCAACTTGGGCGGACTAGCGGGGCCAAAGAGACCCAGTACTTC; CDR3aa: CASSQLGRTSGAKETQYF
d_gene: TRBD1; j_gene: TRBJ1-1; abundance: few; v_gene: TRBV5-4; CDR3nt: TGTGCCAGCAGCCCGCGAACAGGGGCCAACACTGAAGCTTTCTTT; CDR3aa: CASSPRTGANTEAFF
d_gene: .; j_gene: TRBJ2-3; abundance: once; v_gene: TRBV29-1; CDR3nt: TGCAGCGTCCAAGGGTTGAGCACAGATACGCAGTATTTT; CDR3aa: CSVQGLSTDTQYF
d_gene: .; j_gene: TRBJ1-1; abundance: .; v_gene: TRBV20-1; CDR3nt: TGCAGTGCTAGACATAACACTGAAGCTTTCTTT; CDR3aa: CSARHNTEAFF
d_gene: .; j_gene: TRBJ1-6; abundance: .; v_gene: TRBV5-5; CDR3nt: TGTGCCAGCAGCTTGGCAGGTCTTTTTGGCAATTCACCCCTCCACTTT; CDR3aa: CASSLAGLFGNSPLHF
d_gene: TRBD2; j_gene: TRBJ2-3; abundance: .; v_gene: TRBV14; CDR3nt: TGTGCCAGCAGCCAATACAGGACTAGCGGGAGATCCACAGATACGCAGTATTTT; CDR3aa: CASSQYRTSGRSTDTQYF
d_gene: .; j_gene: TRBJ2-7; abundance: .; v_gene: TRBV20-1; CDR3nt: TGCAGTGCTCCTCTAATCAGGGAGCAGTACTTC; CDR3aa: CSAPLIREQYF
d_gene: .; j_gene: TRBJ2-6; abundance: few; v_gene: TRBV9; CDR3nt: TGTGCCAGCAGCGCGAGCTCTGGGGCCAACGTCCTGACTTTC; CDR3aa: CASSASSGANVLTF
d_gene: .; j_gene: TRBJ1-4; abundance: few; v_gene: TRBV30; CDR3nt: TGTGCCTGGGGCGAAAATGAAAAACTGTTTTTT; CDR3aa: CAWGENEKLFF
d_gene: TRBD1; j_gene: TRBJ1-2; abundance: .; v_gene: TRBV7-2; CDR3nt: TGTGCCAGCAGCTTAATACCCGGGACAGTCTATAACTATGGCTACACCTTC; CDR3aa: CASSLIPGTVYNYGYTF
d_gene: .; j_gene: TRBJ2-7; abundance: .; v_gene: TRBV15; CDR3nt: TGTGCCACCAGCAGATCAGGGGGGAGCTCCTACGAGCAGTACTTC; CDR3aa: CATSRSGGSSYEQYF
d_gene: TRBD2; j_gene: TRBJ2-5; abundance: .; v_gene: TRBV6-4; CDR3nt: TGTGCCAGCAGTGTGACTAGCGAAGAGACCCAGTACTTC; CDR3aa: CASSVTSEETQYF
d_gene: TRBD2; j_gene: TRBJ2-5; abundance: .; v_gene: TRBV7-8; CDR3nt: TGTGCCAGCAGCTTAGCGCAGGGCGGGGGGGTCCGGGAGACCCAGTACTTC; CDR3aa: CASSLAQGGGVRETQYF
d_gene: .; j_gene: TRBJ2-7; abundance: .; v_gene: TRBV6-5; CDR3nt: TGTGCCAGCACCGGACATAACCCCTACGAGCAGTACTTC; CDR3aa: CASTGHNPYEQYF
d_gene: .; j_gene: TRBJ2-2; abundance: .; v_gene: TRBV30; CDR3nt: TGTGCCTGGAGTGTAGGGGTTGTTAGAACCGGGGAGCTGTTTTTT; CDR3aa: CAWSVGVVRTGELFF
d_gene: TRBD1; j_gene: TRBJ1-6; abundance: .; v_gene: TRBV2; CDR3nt: TGTGCCAGCAGGAAAACAGGGGCCGATAATTCACCCCTCCACTTT; CDR3aa: CASRKTGADNSPLHF
d_gene: .; j_gene: TRBJ2-5; abundance: .; v_gene: TRBV6-5; CDR3nt: TGTGCCAGCAGTTACACGGAAAAAGAGACCCAGTACTTC; CDR3aa: CASSYTEKETQYF
d_gene: TRBD1; j_gene: TRBJ1-1; abundance: many; v_gene: TRBV2; CDR3nt: TGTGCCAGCATTCCGGGACAGGTGCATCTGGCTTTCTTT; CDR3aa: CASIPGQVHLAFF
d_gene: TRBD1; j_gene: TRBJ1-6; abundance: .; v_gene: TRBV29-1; CDR3nt: TGCAGCGTGCGAGCCAGGGGGCAGGATTCACCCCTCCACTTT; CDR3aa: CSVRARGQDSPLHF
d_gene: .; j_gene: TRBJ2-7; abundance: many; v_gene: TRBV2; CDR3nt: TGTGCCAGCATCCTGCTCCGTAGCCAGTACTTC; CDR3aa: CASILLRSQYF
d_gene: .; j_gene: TRBJ1-4; abundance: .; v_gene: TRBV6-1; CDR3nt: TGTGCCAGCGGAATAACCTCACGAAATGAAAAACTGTTTTTT; CDR3aa: CASGITSRNEKLFF
d_gene: TRBD2; j_gene: TRBJ2-1; abundance: .; v_gene: TRBV6-1; CDR3nt: TGTGCCAGCAGTGAAGGTCACGCGGGGGGGCCAACTGAGCAGTTCTTC; CDR3aa: CASSEGHAGGPTEQFF
d_gene: .; j_gene: TRBJ2-3; abundance: .; v_gene: TRBV10-3; CDR3nt: TGTGCCCTAGGGGCCAATAGTGCAGATACGCAGTATTTT; CDR3aa: CALGANSADTQYF
d_gene: .; j_gene: TRBJ1-3; abundance: .; v_gene: TRBV29-1; CDR3nt: TGCAGCGTTGAAGCAAAGGGACAAGCACGAAACACCATATATTTT; CDR3aa: CSVEAKGQARNTIYF
d_gene: .; j_gene: TRBJ2-7; abundance: .; v_gene: TRBV25-1; CDR3nt: TGTGCCAGCAGTGAAAGGCTTTTCTCTTACGAGCAGTACTTC; CDR3aa: CASSERLFSYEQYF
d_gene: .; j_gene: TRBJ2-3; abundance: many; v_gene: TRBV7-9; CDR3nt: TGTGCCAGCAGCTTGACTAGTACGTCGGATACGCAGTATTTT; CDR3aa: CASSLTSTSDTQYF
d_gene: TRBD1; j_gene: TRBJ1-2; abundance: .; v_gene: TRBV6-5; CDR3nt: TGTGCCAGCAGAGCCCGGACAGGGGGTGGCTACACCTTC; CDR3aa: CASRARTGGGYTF
d_gene: TRBD2; j_gene: TRBJ2-3; abundance: .; v_gene: TRBV7-2; CDR3nt: TGTGCCAGCAGCTTTAGCGGGGGGAGAACAGATACGCAGTATTTT; CDR3aa: CASSFSGGRTDTQYF
d_gene: TRBD1; j_gene: TRBJ1-2; abundance: .; v_gene: TRBV12-5; CDR3nt: TGTGCTAGTGGTTTGGTAATTGGACAGGGGGTTAATGGCTACACCTTC; CDR3aa: CASGLVIGQGVNGYTF
d_gene: .; j_gene: TRBJ1-6; abundance: few; v_gene: TRBV6-1; CDR3nt: TGTGCCAGCAGTGAACCCGGACCCCTCCACTTT; CDR3aa: CASSEPGPLHF
d_gene: TRBD1; j_gene: TRBJ1-2; abundance: .; v_gene: TRBV6-5; CDR3nt: TGTGCCAGCAGCCGCAGGGGGCTGCACTATGGCTACACCTTC; CDR3aa: CASSRRGLHYGYTF
d_gene: TRBD2; j_gene: TRBJ2-1; abundance: .; v_gene: TRBV19; CDR3nt: TGTGCCAGTAGTTACCGGGACTACCTCCTCAATGAGCAGTTCTTC; CDR3aa: CASSYRDYLLNEQFF
d_gene: .; j_gene: TRBJ2-1; abundance: few; v_gene: TRBV7-9; CDR3nt: TGTGCCAGCAGCAACTTAGGCGGGCCCTACAATGAGCAGTTCTTC; CDR3aa: CASSNLGGPYNEQFF
d_gene: .; j_gene: TRBJ2-2; abundance: .; v_gene: TRBV11-1; CDR3nt: TGTGCCAGCAGCTTGGAGCCTACGGTAGCCGGGGAGCTGTTTTTT; CDR3aa: CASSLEPTVAGELFF
d_gene: .; j_gene: TRBJ1-2; abundance: few; v_gene: TRBV5-1; CDR3nt: TGCGCCAGCAGCTTGGAGGGTCGGCCCTATGGCTACACCTTC; CDR3aa: CASSLEGRPYGYTF
d_gene: .; j_gene: TRBJ2-1; abundance: .; v_gene: TRBV7-2; CDR3nt: TGTGCCAGCAGCTCCCGGGGGCAGGACGACAATGAGCAGTTCTTC; CDR3aa: CASSSRGQDDNEQFF
d_gene: .; j_gene: TRBJ1-5; abundance: .; v_gene: TRBV5-5; CDR3nt: TGTGCCAGCAGCGTTGAGGCGCCCAGTGGGCATAGCAATCAGCCCCAGCATTTT; CDR3aa: CASSVEAPSGHSNQPQHF
d_gene: .; j_gene: TRBJ2-7; abundance: .; v_gene: TRBV6-1; CDR3nt: TGTGCCAGCAGCGTATCCGGGACACCATCCTACGAGCAGTACTTC; CDR3aa: CASSVSGTPSYEQYF
d_gene: .; j_gene: TRBJ1-2; abundance: .; v_gene: TRBV6-1; CDR3nt: TGTGCCAGCAGTCGAGAAACGGGTAACTATGGCTACACCTTC; CDR3aa: CASSRETGNYGYTF
d_gene: TRBD1; j_gene: TRBJ2-7; abundance: .; v_gene: TRBV30; CDR3nt: TGTGCCTGTGGACAGGGCTACGAGCAGTACTTC; CDR3aa: CACGQGYEQYF
d_gene: .; j_gene: TRBJ2-3; abundance: few; v_gene: TRBV4-3; CDR3nt: TGCGCCAGCAGCCAAGATCCGGGGCTAGCCGGCACAGATACGCAGTATTTT; CDR3aa: CASSQDPGLAGTDTQYF
d_gene: TRBD2; j_gene: TRBJ2-2; abundance: few; v_gene: TRBV19; CDR3nt: TGTGCCAGTAGCCTGGGACTAGCGGGGGCGAACACCGGGGAGCTGTTTTTT; CDR3aa: CASSLGLAGANTGELFF
d_gene: .; j_gene: TRBJ2-7; abundance: .; v_gene: TRBV10-2; CDR3nt: TGCGCCAGCTCGACCCAGGGTGGCGAGCAGTACTTC; CDR3aa: CASSTQGGEQYF
d_gene: .; j_gene: TRBJ1-2; abundance: few; v_gene: TRBV7-8; CDR3nt: TGTGCCAGCAGCTTAGGAGTTTGGGGCTACACCTTC; CDR3aa: CASSLGVWGYTF